The 17 T cell receptor beta chains below come from one sample, sequenced in a study of shared clonotypes between healthy human individuals. Method: immunoSEQ multiplex PCR; TCRdb's copy keeps in-frame clones and lacks some. The sample holds some 1.1 million clones, roughly 80% seen once. Sequencing was performed on memory CD4+ T cells from PBMCs. The subset denotes: CD45RA-negative fraction. The receptors come from a man younger than 30 in good health. Some clones in this sample may be carry-over from other donors' samples.

This clone was seen many times. The J gene is TRBJ2-7, the V gene TRBV5-4; D is possibly TRBD2 (6 bases). The CDR3 extends over 14 amino acids. Between the trimmed V and J ends, which lost 0 bases and 4 bases, there was a span of 11 bases. CDR1 SGHNT and CDR2 YYREEE come from the germline V gene (reference sequence). The CDR3 DNA follows: TGTGCCAGCAGCTTGGCGGGAGACGGTTACGAGCAGTACTTC. It specifies CASSLAGDGYEQYF.

The V call is TRBV6-1, the J call TRBJ1-1, with D perhaps matching TRBD1 (6 bases). In germline, CDR1 is MNHNS, CDR2 SASEGT. Trimming shortened V by 4 bases and J by 1 base, and 7 bases separated the two germline ends. The CDR3 is 13 amino acids. CDR3 loop: CASSVGGNTEAFF. The CDR3 DNA is TGTGCCAGCAGTGTAGGGGGGAACACTGAAGCTTTCTTT.

The chain has TRBV5-1 and TRBJ2-6; D is undetermined. The CDR3 has 16 amino acids. The ends were cut back, 1 base at V and 4 bases at J, with 12 bases in the middle. CDR1 SGHRS and CDR2 YFSETQ come from the germline V gene. The CDR3 coding sequence is TGCGCCAGCAGCTTGTACGGAGAAACAGGGGCCAACGTCCTGACTTTC. Its translation: CASSLYGETGANVLTF.

The gene calls are TRBV19 and TRBJ2-7; 8 bases are a match to TRBD2. The CDR3 spans 14 residues. The V and J ends lost 7 bases and 0 bases, in that order; junction bases with no gene match: 5. Germline assignment: CDR1 LNHDA and CDR2 SQIVND (reference sequence). The CDR3 reads CASNPRGGSYEQYF. As DNA, the CDR3 is TGTGCCAGTAACCCACGGGGGGGCTCCTACGAGCAGTACTTC. Drawing the rest from reference TRBV19 and TRBJ2-7, the complete variable domain is DGGITQSPKYLFRKEGQNVTLSCEQNLNHDAMYWYRQDPGQGLRLIYYSQIVNDFQKGDIAEGYSVSREKKESFPLTVTSAQKNPTAFYLCASNPRGGSYEQYFGPGTRLTVT.

The V gene is TRBV11-2, the J gene TRBJ2-1; D remains unclear. The CDR3 extends over 15 amino acids. Germline-derived CDR1 and CDR2 are SGHAT and FQNNGV. With 4 bases removed from V and 7 bases from J, the gap between germline ends came to 17 bases. Here the CDR3 reads CASSSSPSPVNEQFF. The CDR3 DNA reads as TGTGCCAGCAGCTCTAGTCCTTCCCCGGTTAATGAGCAGTTCTTC.

The rearrangement joins TRBV2 to TRBJ2-7; D remains ambiguous. Trimming removed 6 bases from V and 3 bases from J, with 9 bases in between. CDR3 size: 12 residues. Germline values: CDR1 SNHLY, CDR2 FYNNEI. The CDR3 spells CASRVEGYEQYF. Here the CDR3 DNA reads TGTGCCAGCAGAGTGGAAGGCTACGAGCAGTACTTC.

The rearrangement uses TRBV10-2 and TRBJ2-7; 10 nucleotides align to TRBD1. V shed 10 bases and J 9 bases; nucleotides not matched to a gene: 12. CDR1 and CDR2 from the germline V gene are WSHSY and SAAADI. The CDR3 covers 13 residues. The CDR3 is CATKPGQGRVQYF. DNA of the CDR3: TGCGCCACCAAACCGGGACAGGGGCGTGTGCAGTACTTC.

In its sample, this clone was seen a few times. Different DNA sequences within this sample yield the same CDR3. The CDR3 protein is CASSLARGEAFF. The CDR3 nucleotides are TGTGCCAGCAGCTTAGCCCGGGGGGAAGCTTTCTTT. This chain uses TRBV7-6 with TRBJ1-1, with D possibly TRBD1 on 5 matching bases. Trimming left V 0 bases short and J 8 bases short, with 7 bases between. CDR3 size: 12 residues. CDR1 and CDR2 (germline): SGHVS, FNYEAQ.

In its sample, this clone was seen a few times. This chain uses TRBV21-1 with TRBJ2-3; the listed D gene, TRBD1, was not tested against the DNA. TRBV21-1 is a recognized pseudogene. The CDR3 length is 17 residues. CDR3 loop: CASSKGRDRGPTDTQYF. The CDR3, as DNA: TGTGCCAGCAGCAAAGGCCGGGACAGGGGGCCCACAGATACGCAGTATTTT.

About this clone: Other DNA sequences of this sample code for an identical CDR3. This rearrangement joins TRBV18 to TRBJ1-2; perhaps TRBD1 as D (6 bases). The CDR3 length is 13 residues. Germline V gene lookup returns CDR1 KGHSH and CDR2 LQKENI. Trimming removed 2 bases at V and 2 bases at J, with 6 bases between. The DNA for the CDR3 is TGTGCCAGCTCACCAGACAGGAACTATGGCTACACCTTC. Protein sequence: CASSPDRNYGYTF.

This clone was picked up many times. The chain combines TRBV7-2 with TRBJ2-3; 7 nucleotides match TRBD2. V trimming: 7 bases; J trimming: 0 bases; junction bases outside the gene matches: 7. The length of the CDR3 is 15 residues. Germline CDR1 and CDR2: SGHTA and FQGNSA. Here the CDR3 DNA reads TGTGCCAGCACCCGTTGGGGGGGAAGCACAGATACGCAGTATTTT. Translating gives CASTRWGGSTDTQYF.

The CDR3 is CASSLGKGTDTQYF. Written as DNA, the CDR3 is TGTGCCAGCAGCTTAGGAAAGGGCACAGATACGCAGTATTTT. The J gene is TRBJ2-3, the V gene TRBV7-7; D remains ambiguous. The CDR3 contains 14 residues. CDR1 is SSHAT, CDR2 FNYEAQ, per germline (reference sequence). V dropped 1 base and J dropped 1 base, with 6 bases sitting between them.

The genes are TRBV6-5 and TRBJ1-1; D might be TRBD1 (6 bases). CDR3 length: 14 residues. V lost 4 bases and J 5 bases, leaving 14 bases between the germline ends. Germline V CDR1 and CDR2: MNHEY, SVGAGI. The CDR3 region is CASSSSPGVTEAFF. CDR3 DNA: TGTGCCAGCAGTTCCTCACCAGGGGTTACTGAAGCTTTCTTT.

This rearrangement joins TRBV27 to TRBJ1-2; 10 nucleotides agree with TRBD1. CDR1 and CDR2 (germline): MNHEY, SMNVEV (reference sequence). CDR3 length: 17 residues. V lost 2 bases to trimming and J lost 4 bases; unmatched junction nucleotides: 10. In nucleotides, the CDR3 is TGTGCCAGCAGTTTAAGGGGAAGACAGGGGGCGTTCTATGGCTACACCTTC. Amino acid sequence: CASSLRGRQGAFYGYTF.

This chain uses TRBV2 with TRBJ1-2; D gene unclear. The V end was cut by 0 bases, the J end by 2 bases, with 10 bases between. Germline CDR1 SNHLY, CDR2 FYNNEI. The CDR3 loop spans 15 amino acids. The CDR3 region is CASSEALLSNYGYTF. The CDR3 DNA reads TGTGCCAGCAGTGAAGCGCTTCTGTCGAACTATGGCTACACCTTC.

This chain joins TRBV4-2 and TRBJ2-5; TRBD2 aligns across 9 bases. The germline V gene has CDR1 LGHNA and CDR2 YNFKEQ. CDR3 length: 14 residues. Trimming took 4 bases from V and 14 from J; bases not matched to a gene: 14. The CDR3 region is CASSPRGGVDRGYF. CDR3 sequence (DNA): TGTGCCAGCAGCCCGCGCGGGGGGGTGGATCGGGGCTACTTC.

V gene TRBV7-9 combines with J gene TRBJ2-2; 8 nucleotides match TRBD2. The germline gives CDR1 SEHNR, CDR2 FQNEAQ (reference sequence). This CDR3 has 19 residues. Trimming cost V 1 base and J 4 bases; bases outside gene matches: 14. CDR3 in DNA: TGTGCCAGCAGCTTAGGGGTAGCGGGACCCTTTCGGGGCACCGGGGAGCTGTTTTTT. Amino acid sequence: CASSLGVAGPFRGTGELFF. The full variable domain, completed using reference TRBV7-9 and TRBJ2-2, is DTGVSQNPRHKITKRGQNVTFRCDPISEHNRLYWYRQTLGQGPEFLTYFQNEAQLEKSRLLSDRFSAERPKGSFSTLEIQRTEQGDSAMYLCASSLGVAGPFRGTGELFFGEGSRLTVL.